This TCR beta chain is from a study of monozygotic twins with inflammatory bowel disease. The CDR3 consists of 16 residues. The germline gives CDR1 DFQATT, CDR2 SNEGSKA (reference sequence). Phlebotomy per donor yielded a single 2.5 ml blood sample. In eight separate reactions per sample, cDNA was generated. Added by template switching were UMIs that each held a 6-nucleotide sample barcode. TCRdb reprocessed the 5' RACE reads, keeping one entry per CDR3 protein, no DNA. This table lists 150,000 to 200,000 distinct CDR3 sequences. Sequencing was performed on blood. The receptor was derived from a human donor with ulcerative colitis or Crohn's disease, or a healthy co-twin of an affected twin (not recorded which). The rearrangement links TRBV20-1 to TRBJ2-5. This chain's CDR3 is CSARDFAISTQETQYF.